Listed below are T cell receptor beta chains from one sample, sequenced in a study of CD8 T cells in ankylosing spondylitis. TCRdb re-called the 5' RACE reads through MiXCR, storing one row per CDR3 protein. This sample has some 700,000 distinct CDR3 sequences; 15% to 20% occur once, and the top ten carry approximately 18%. The sequencing sample was made of blood, either unsorted or a sorted T cell fraction (not recorded which). These receptors came from a male donor with ankylosing spondylitis. The CDR3 runs from the conserved cysteine through the conserved F or W. D genes are given only for firm matches. Clone size is given for some rows only: seen once, a few or many times, or a class if the clone is expanded.

d_gene: NA
v_gene: TRBV7-9
j_gene: TRBJ1-2
abundance: NA
CDR3nt: TGTGCCAGCAGCTTAGAGCCACTCTATGGCTACACCTTC
CDR3aa: CASSLEPLYGYTF

d_gene: TRBD2
v_gene: TRBV20-1
j_gene: TRBJ2-1
abundance: few
CDR3nt: TGCAGTGCTAGAGATAGACTAGCGGGGGGAGGGAATGAGCAGTTCTTC
CDR3aa: CSARDRLAGGGNEQFF

d_gene: TRBD1
v_gene: TRBV29-1
j_gene: TRBJ2-7
abundance: few
CDR3nt: TGCAGCGTTGAGCCCACAGGGGCGCACTCCTACGAGCAGTACTTC
CDR3aa: CSVEPTGAHSYEQYF

d_gene: NA
v_gene: TRBV28
j_gene: TRBJ2-7
abundance: NA
CDR3nt: TGTGCCACTACAGGGAGCTCCTACGAGCAGTACTTC
CDR3aa: CATTGSSYEQYF

d_gene: NA
v_gene: TRBV20-1
j_gene: TRBJ2-2
abundance: once
CDR3nt: TGCAGTGCTAGTGATGGGGGGCACAACACCGGGGAGCTGTTTTTT
CDR3aa: CSASDGGHNTGELFF

d_gene: NA
v_gene: TRBV29-1
j_gene: TRBJ1-5
abundance: few
CDR3nt: TGCAGCGTTGAGGCCTGTAGCAATCAGCCCCAGCATTTT
CDR3aa: CSVEACSNQPQHF

d_gene: NA
v_gene: TRBV4-1
j_gene: TRBJ2-7
abundance: NA
CDR3nt: TGCGCCAGCAGCCTAGCCTGGGTGGACGGGAGCTCCTACGAGCAGTACTTC
CDR3aa: CASSLAWVDGSSYEQYF

d_gene: NA
v_gene: TRBV2
j_gene: TRBJ2-3
abundance: NA
CDR3nt: TGTGCCAGCAGAACAGTATTATTAACAGATACGCAGTATTTT
CDR3aa: CASRTVLLTDTQYF

d_gene: NA
v_gene: TRBV28
j_gene: TRBJ2-3
abundance: NA
CDR3nt: TGTGCCAGCAGTTCCCCTTCCCGCGATACGCAGTATTTT
CDR3aa: CASSSPSRDTQYF

d_gene: NA
v_gene: TRBV7-8
j_gene: TRBJ2-2
abundance: NA
CDR3nt: TGTGCCAGCAGCTTAATCAGGCCCCCGAACACCGGGGAGCTGTTTTTT
CDR3aa: CASSLIRPPNTGELFF

d_gene: TRBD2
v_gene: TRBV7-9
j_gene: TRBJ2-7
abundance: many
CDR3nt: TGTGCCAGCAGCCAAGACGCGGGGGGGCCCTACGAGCAGTACTTC
CDR3aa: CASSQDAGGPYEQYF

d_gene: NA
v_gene: TRBV7-9
j_gene: TRBJ2-3
abundance: few
CDR3nt: TGTGCCAGCAGCCGCGGCGGGTCCGGCACAGATACGCAGTATTTT
CDR3aa: CASSRGGSGTDTQYF

d_gene: NA
v_gene: TRBV7-8
j_gene: TRBJ2-7
abundance: once
CDR3nt: TGTGCCAGCAGCTTCATAGGGGATAACGAGCAGTACTTC
CDR3aa: CASSFIGDNEQYF

d_gene: NA
v_gene: TRBV12-3/TRBV12-4
j_gene: TRBJ2-7
abundance: NA
CDR3nt: TGTGCCAGCAGTTTAGCGGGCGGGAAGCAGTACTTC
CDR3aa: CASSLAGGKQYF

d_gene: NA
v_gene: TRBV4-3
j_gene: TRBJ2-7
abundance: NA
CDR3nt: TGCGCCAGCAGCCAAGATCTGGGGAGTGCCTACGAGCAGTACTTC
CDR3aa: CASSQDLGSAYEQYF

d_gene: NA
v_gene: TRBV7-9
j_gene: TRBJ1-1
abundance: NA
CDR3nt: TGTGCCAGCAGCCGACCGGGGGGGAACACTGAAGCTTTCTTT
CDR3aa: CASSRPGGNTEAFF

d_gene: NA
v_gene: TRBV2
j_gene: TRBJ1-3
abundance: NA
CDR3nt: TGTGCCAGCAGTGGGGACATGGGGGAGGACACCATATATTTT
CDR3aa: CASSGDMGEDTIYF

d_gene: TRBD2
v_gene: TRBV12-3/TRBV12-4
j_gene: TRBJ2-2
abundance: NA
CDR3nt: TGTGCCAGCAGTAACCCTCGAATAGCGGGGGGGGCCGGGGAGCTGTTTTTT
CDR3aa: CASSNPRIAGGAGELFF

d_gene: TRBD1
v_gene: TRBV28
j_gene: TRBJ1-3
abundance: few
CDR3nt: TGTGCCAGCAGTATGACAGGGGTATACTCTGGAAACACCATATATTTT
CDR3aa: CASSMTGVYSGNTIYF

d_gene: NA
v_gene: TRBV6-1
j_gene: TRBJ2-5
abundance: NA
CDR3nt: TGTGCCAGCAAAAAAAACCTGGTCCCCCAAGAGACCCAGTACTTC
CDR3aa: CASKKNLVPQETQYF

d_gene: NA
v_gene: TRBV29-1
j_gene: TRBJ2-7
abundance: few
CDR3nt: TGCAGCGTTGTCTCTTCTGACAGACCCTACGAGCAGTACTTC
CDR3aa: CSVVSSDRPYEQYF

d_gene: TRBD1
v_gene: TRBV12-3/TRBV12-4
j_gene: TRBJ1-2
abundance: many
CDR3nt: TGTGCCAGCAGTTTTTCAGGGGGAGTGAAAGTCTATGGCTACACCTTC
CDR3aa: CASSFSGGVKVYGYTF

d_gene: NA
v_gene: TRBV20-1
j_gene: TRBJ2-2
abundance: NA
CDR3nt: TGCAGTGCCCAGGGGCAGGGGGGTACCGGGGAGCTGTTTTTT
CDR3aa: CSAQGQGGTGELFF